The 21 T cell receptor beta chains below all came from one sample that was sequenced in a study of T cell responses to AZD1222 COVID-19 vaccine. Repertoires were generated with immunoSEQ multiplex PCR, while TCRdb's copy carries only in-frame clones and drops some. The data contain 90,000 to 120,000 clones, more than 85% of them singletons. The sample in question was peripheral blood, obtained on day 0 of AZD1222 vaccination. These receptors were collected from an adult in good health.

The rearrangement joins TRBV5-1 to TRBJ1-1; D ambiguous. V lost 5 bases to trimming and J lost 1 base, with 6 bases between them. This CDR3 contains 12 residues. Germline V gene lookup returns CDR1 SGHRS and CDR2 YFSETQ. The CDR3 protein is CASRSGNTEAFF. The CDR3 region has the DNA TGCGCCAGCAGGTCGGGGAACACTGAAGCTTTCTTT.

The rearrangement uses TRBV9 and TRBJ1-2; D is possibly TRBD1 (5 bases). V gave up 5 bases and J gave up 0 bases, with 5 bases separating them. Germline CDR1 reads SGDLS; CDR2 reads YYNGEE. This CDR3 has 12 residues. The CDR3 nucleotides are TGTGCCAGCAGGGGGCCTAACTATGGCTACACCTTC. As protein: CASRGPNYGYTF. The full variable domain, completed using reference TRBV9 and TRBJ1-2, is DSGVTQTPKHLITATGQRVTLRCSPRSGDLSVYWYQQSLDQGLQFLIQYYNGEERAKGNILERFSAQQFPDLHSELNLSSLELGDSALYFCASRGPNYGYTFGSGTRLTVV.

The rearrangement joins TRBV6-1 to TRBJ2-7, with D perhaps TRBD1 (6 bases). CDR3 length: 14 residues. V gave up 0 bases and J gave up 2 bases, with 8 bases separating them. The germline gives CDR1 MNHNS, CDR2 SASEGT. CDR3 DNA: TGTGCCAGCAGTGAAGCAGGGGGAACCTACGAGCAGTACTTC. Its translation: CASSEAGGTYEQYF.

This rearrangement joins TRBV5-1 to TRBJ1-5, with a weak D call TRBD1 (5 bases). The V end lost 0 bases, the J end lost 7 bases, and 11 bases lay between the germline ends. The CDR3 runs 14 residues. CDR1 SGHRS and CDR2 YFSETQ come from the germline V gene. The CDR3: CASSLEAGGQPQHF. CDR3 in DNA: TGCGCCAGCAGCTTGGAAGCGGGGGGACAGCCCCAGCATTTT.

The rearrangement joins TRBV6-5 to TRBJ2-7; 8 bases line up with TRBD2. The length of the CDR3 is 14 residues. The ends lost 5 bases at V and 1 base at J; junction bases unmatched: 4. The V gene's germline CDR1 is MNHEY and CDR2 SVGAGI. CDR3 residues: CASSLTSASYEQYF. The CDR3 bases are TGTGCCAGCAGTCTGACTAGCGCTTCCTACGAGCAGTACTTC.

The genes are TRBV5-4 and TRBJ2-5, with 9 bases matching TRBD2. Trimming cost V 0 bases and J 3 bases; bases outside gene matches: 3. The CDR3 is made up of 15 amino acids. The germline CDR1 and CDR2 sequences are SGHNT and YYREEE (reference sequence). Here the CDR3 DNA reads TGTGCCAGCAGCTTGGTTAGCGGGGGAGAAGAGACCCAGTACTTC. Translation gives CASSLVSGGEETQYF.

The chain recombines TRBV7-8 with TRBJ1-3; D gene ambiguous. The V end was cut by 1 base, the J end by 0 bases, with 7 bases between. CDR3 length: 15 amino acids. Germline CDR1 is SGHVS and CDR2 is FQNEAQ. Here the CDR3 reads CASSLVWGSGNTIYF. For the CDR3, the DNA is TGTGCCAGCAGCTTAGTATGGGGCTCTGGAAACACCATATATTTT.

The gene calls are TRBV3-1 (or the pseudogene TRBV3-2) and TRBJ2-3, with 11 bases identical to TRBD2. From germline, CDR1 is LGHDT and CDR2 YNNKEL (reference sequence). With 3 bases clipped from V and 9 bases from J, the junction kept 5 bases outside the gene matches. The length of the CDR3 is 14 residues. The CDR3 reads CASSHLRLAGTQYF. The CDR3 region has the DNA TGTGCCAGCAGCCACCTGCGACTAGCGGGGACGCAGTATTTT.

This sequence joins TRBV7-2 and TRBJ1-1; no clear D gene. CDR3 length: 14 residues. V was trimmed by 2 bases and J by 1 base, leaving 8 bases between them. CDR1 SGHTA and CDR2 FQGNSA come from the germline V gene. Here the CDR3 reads CASSLIGPNTEAFF. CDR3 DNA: TGTGCCAGCAGCTTAATCGGACCGAACACTGAAGCTTTCTTT.

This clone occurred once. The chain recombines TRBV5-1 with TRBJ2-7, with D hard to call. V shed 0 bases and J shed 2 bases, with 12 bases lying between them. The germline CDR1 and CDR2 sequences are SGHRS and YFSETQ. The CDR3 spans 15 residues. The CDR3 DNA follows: TGCGCCAGCAGCTTGGATTCAACTCCGGCCTACGAGCAGTACTTC. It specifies CASSLDSTPAYEQYF.

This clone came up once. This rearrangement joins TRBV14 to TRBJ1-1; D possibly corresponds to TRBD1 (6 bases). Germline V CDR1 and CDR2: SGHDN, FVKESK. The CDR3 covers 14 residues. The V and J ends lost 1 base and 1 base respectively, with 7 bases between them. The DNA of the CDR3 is TGTGCCAGCAGCCAAGGGACAGCGAACACTGAAGCTTTCTTT. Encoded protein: CASSQGTANTEAFF.

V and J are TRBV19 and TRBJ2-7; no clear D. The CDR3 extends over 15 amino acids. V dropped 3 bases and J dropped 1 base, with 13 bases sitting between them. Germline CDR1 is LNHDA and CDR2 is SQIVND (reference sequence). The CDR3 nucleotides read TGTGCCAGTAGTATCGCTCCGGTCTCATCCTACGAGCAGTACTTC. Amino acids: CASSIAPVSSYEQYF. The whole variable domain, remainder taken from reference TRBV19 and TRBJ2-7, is DGGITQSPKYLFRKEGQNVTLSCEQNLNHDAMYWYRQDPGQGLRLIYYSQIVNDFQKGDIAEGYSVSREKKESFPLTVTSAQKNPTAFYLCASSIAPVSSYEQYFGPGTRLTVT.

CDR3 region: CASSEGGRQWEKLFF. The CDR3 DNA follows: TGTGCCAGCAGTGAAGGAGGAAGGCAGTGGGAAAAACTGTTTTTT. The rearrangement uses TRBV6-1 and TRBJ1-4; D is ambiguous. V was cut by 1 base and J by 8 bases, with 14 bases left in between. The V gene's germline CDR1 is MNHNS and CDR2 SASEGT. There are 15 residues in the CDR3.

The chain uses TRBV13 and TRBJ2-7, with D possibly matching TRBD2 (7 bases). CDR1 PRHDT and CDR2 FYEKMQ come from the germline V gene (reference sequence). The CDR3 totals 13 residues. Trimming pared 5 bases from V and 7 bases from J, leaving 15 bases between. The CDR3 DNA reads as TGTGCCAGCAGCCTGGGGGGGCGGGTTGAGCAGTACTTC. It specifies CASSLGGRVEQYF.

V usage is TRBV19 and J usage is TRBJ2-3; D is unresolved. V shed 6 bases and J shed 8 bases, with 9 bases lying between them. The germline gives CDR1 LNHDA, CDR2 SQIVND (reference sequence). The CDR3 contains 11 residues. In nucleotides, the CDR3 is TGTGCCAGTAGAACGGTTGGTACGCAGTATTTT. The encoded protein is CASRTVGTQYF.

The CDR3: CASSFDRGPNNEQFF. In DNA form, the CDR3 reads TGTGCCAGCAGCTTCGACAGGGGGCCCAACAATGAGCAGTTCTTC. The rearrangement joins TRBV7-3 to TRBJ2-1; 10 nucleotides align to TRBD1. Per the germline V gene, CDR1 is SGHTA and CDR2 is FQGTGA. The CDR3 consists of 15 residues. Germline trimming cut 3 bases from V and 5 bases from J; bases unmatched to any gene: 4.

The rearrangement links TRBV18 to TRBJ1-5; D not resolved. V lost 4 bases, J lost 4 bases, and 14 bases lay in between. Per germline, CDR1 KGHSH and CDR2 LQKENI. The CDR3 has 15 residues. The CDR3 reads CASSLPGAENQPQHF. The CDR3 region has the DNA TGTGCCAGCTCACTCCCGGGCGCCGAAAATCAGCCCCAGCATTTT. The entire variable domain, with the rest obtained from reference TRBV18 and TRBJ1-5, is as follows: NAGVMQNPRHLVRRRGQEARLRCSPMKGHSHVYWYRQLPEEGLKFMVYLQKENIIDESGMPKERFSAEFPKEGPSILRIQQVVRGDSAAYFCASSLPGAENQPQHFGDGTRLSIL.

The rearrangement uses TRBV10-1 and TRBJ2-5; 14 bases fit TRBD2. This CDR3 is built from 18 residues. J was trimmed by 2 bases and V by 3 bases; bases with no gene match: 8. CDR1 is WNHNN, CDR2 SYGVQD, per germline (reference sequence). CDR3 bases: TGCGCCAGCAGTGATTGGACTAGCGGGGGGATTAGGCAAGAGACCCAGTACTTC. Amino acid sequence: CASSDWTSGGIRQETQYF.

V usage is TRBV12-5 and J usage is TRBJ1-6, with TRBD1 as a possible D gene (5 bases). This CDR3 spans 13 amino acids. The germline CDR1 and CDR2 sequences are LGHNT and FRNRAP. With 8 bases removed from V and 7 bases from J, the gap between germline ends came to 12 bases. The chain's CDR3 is CASSQGGNSPLHF. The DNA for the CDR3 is TGTGCTAGTAGTCAGGGTGGGAATTCACCCCTCCACTTT.

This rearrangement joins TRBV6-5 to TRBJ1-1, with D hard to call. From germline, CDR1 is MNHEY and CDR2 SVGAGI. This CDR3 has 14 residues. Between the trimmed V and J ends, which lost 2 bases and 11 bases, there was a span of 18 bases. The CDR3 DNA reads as TGTGCCAGCAGTTACGGGTTTGGAGCAAAAAGGGCTTTCTTT. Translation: CASSYGFGAKRAFF.

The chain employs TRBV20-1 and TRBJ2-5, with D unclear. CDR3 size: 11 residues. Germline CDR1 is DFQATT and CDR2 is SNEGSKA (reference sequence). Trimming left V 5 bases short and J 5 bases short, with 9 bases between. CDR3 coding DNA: TGCAGTGCTCCAACCGGGGAGACCCAGTACTTC. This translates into CSAPTGETQYF.